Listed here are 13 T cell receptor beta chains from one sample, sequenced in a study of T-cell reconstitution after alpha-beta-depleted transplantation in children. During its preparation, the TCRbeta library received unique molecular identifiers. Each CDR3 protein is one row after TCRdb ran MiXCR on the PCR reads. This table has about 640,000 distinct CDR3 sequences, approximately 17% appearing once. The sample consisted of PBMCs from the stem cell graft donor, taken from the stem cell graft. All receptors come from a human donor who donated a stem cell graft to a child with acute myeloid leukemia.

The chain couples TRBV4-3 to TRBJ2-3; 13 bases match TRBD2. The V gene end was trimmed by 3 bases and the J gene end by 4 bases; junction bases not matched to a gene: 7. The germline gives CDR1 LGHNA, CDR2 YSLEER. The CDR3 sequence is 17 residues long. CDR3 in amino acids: CASSHPGTSGVPDTQYF. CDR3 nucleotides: TGCGCCAGCAGCCACCCGGGGACTAGCGGGGTTCCAGATACGCAGTATTTT.

This CDR3 reads CASSLVGAGGNTIYF. The CDR3 nucleotides are TGTGCCAGCAGCTTAGTCGGTGCGGGAGGAAACACCATATATTTT. The chain uses TRBV7-2 and TRBJ1-3, with D hard to call. From germline, CDR1 is SGHTA and CDR2 FQGNSA. The ends were cut back, 1 base at V and 4 bases at J, with 11 bases in the middle. CDR3 length: 15 amino acids.

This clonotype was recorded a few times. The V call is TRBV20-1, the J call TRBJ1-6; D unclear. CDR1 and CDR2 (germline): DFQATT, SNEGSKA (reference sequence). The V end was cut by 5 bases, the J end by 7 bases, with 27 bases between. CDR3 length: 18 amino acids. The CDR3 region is CSAAPEAGPIPSNSPLHF. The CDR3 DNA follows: TGCAGTGCTGCACCGGAGGCTGGTCCGATCCCCTCCAATTCACCCCTCCACTTT.

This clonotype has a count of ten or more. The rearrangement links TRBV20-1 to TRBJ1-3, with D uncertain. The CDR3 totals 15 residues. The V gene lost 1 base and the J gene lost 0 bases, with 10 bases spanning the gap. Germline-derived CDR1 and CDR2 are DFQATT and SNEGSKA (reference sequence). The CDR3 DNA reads TGCAGTGCTAGAGCAAGGACGGACTCTGGAAACACCATATATTTT. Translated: CSARARTDSGNTIYF.

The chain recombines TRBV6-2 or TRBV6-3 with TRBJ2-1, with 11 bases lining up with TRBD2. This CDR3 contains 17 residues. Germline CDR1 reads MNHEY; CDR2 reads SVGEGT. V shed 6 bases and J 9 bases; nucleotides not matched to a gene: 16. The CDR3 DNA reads TGTGCCAGCAGCCCTTTCGGAGGACTAGCGGGCGGGCGTGAGCAGTTCTTC. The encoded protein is CASSPFGGLAGGREQFF.

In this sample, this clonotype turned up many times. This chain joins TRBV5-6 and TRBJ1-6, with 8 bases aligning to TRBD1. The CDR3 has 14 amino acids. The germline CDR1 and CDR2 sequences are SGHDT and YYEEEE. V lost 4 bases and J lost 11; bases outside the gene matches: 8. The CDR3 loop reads CASSMLHRGTPLHF. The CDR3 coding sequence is TGTGCCAGCAGCATGCTCCACAGGGGGACACCCCTCCACTTT.

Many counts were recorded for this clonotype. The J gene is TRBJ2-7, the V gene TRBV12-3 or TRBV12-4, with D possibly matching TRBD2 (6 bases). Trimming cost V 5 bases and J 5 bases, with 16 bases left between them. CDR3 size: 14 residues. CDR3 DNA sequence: TGTGCCAGCAGTCGGGACTCTCGGCGCGACGAGCAGTACTTC. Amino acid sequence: CASSRDSRRDEQYF.

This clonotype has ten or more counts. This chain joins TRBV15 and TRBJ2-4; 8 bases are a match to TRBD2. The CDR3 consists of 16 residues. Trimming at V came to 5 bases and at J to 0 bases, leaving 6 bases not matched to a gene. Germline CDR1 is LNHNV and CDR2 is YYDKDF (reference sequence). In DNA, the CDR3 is TGTGCCACCAGCTGGGGACTAGGACAAGCCAAAAACATTCAGTACTTC. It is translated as CATSWGLGQAKNIQYF.

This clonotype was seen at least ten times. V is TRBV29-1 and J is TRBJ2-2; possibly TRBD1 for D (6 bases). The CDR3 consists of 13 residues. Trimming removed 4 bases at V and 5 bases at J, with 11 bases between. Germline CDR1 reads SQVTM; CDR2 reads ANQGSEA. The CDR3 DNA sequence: TGCAGCGTTGCCGACAGGATTACCGGGGAGCTGTTTTTT. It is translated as CSVADRITGELFF.

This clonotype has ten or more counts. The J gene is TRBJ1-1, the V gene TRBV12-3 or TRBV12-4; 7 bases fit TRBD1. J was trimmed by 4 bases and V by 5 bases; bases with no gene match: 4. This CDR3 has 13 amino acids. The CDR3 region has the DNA TGTGCCAGCAGTGTGACAGGGCCCACTGAAGCTTTCTTT. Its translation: CASSVTGPTEAFF.

CDR3 amino acids: CASSLVRLGEETQYF. CDR3 bases: TGTGCCAGCAGCTTAGTTCGGTTAGGGGAAGAGACCCAGTACTTC. The chain employs TRBV11-2 and TRBJ2-5, with D perhaps matching TRBD1 (5 bases). The CDR3 spans 15 residues. Trimming left V 1 base short and J 3 bases short, with 12 bases between. Germline V CDR1 and CDR2: SGHAT, FQNNGV.

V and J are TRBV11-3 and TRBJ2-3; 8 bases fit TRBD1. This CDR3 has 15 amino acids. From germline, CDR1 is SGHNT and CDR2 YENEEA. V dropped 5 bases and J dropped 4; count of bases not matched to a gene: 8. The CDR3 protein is CASSLRQGLADTQYF. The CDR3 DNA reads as TGTGCCAGCAGCCTTAGACAGGGGCTGGCAGATACGCAGTATTTT.

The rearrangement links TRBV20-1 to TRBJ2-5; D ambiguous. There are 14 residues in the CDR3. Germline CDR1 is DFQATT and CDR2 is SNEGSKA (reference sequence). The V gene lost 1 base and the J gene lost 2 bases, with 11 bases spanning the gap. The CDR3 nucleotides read TGCAGTGCTAGAGCCTCGGGTAGTCAAGAGACCCAGTACTTC. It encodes CSARASGSQETQYF.